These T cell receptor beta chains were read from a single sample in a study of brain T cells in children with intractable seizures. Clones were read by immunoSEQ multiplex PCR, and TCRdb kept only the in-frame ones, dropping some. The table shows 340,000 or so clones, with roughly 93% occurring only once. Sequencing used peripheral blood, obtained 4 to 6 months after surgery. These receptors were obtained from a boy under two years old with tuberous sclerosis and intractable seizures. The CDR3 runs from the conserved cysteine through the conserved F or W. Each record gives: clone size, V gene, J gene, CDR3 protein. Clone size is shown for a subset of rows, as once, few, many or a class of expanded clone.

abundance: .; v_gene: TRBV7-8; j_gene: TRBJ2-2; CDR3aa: CASSFDFAGPNTGELFF
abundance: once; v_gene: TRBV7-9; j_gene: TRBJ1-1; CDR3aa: CASSPHLTPNTEAFF
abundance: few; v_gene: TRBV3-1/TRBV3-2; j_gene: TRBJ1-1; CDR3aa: CASSQVSITEAFF
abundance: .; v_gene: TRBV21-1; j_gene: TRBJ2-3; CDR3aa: CASSAGERGITDTQYF
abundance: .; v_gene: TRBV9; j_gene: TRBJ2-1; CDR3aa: CASSVVGQGYEQFF
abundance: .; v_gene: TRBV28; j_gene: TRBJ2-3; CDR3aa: CASSSATDTQYF
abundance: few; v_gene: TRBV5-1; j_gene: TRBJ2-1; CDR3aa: CASSSTGSYNEQFF
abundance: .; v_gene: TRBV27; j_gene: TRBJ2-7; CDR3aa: CASSTVTGNYEQYF
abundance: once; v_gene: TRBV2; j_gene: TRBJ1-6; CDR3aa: CASIIDRTAYNSPLHF
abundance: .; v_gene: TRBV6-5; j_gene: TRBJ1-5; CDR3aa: CASSFQGAGNQPQHF
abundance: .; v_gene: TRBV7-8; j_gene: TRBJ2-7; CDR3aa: CASSLVRRVWREDSYEQYF
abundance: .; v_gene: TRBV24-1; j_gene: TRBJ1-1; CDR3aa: CATSDSGAKNTEAFF
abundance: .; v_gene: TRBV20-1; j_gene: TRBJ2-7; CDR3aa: CSARPSYEQYF
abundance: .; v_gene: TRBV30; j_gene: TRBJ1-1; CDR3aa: CAWDGEQGERGAFF
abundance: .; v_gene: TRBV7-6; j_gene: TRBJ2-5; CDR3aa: CASSPLRGKGQETQYF
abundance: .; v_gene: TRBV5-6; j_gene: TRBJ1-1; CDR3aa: CASSLTNQNTEAFF
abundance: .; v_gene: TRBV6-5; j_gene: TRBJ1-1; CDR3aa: CASRGNTEAFF
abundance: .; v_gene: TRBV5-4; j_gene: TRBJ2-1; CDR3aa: CASSLGQGQPRGEQFF
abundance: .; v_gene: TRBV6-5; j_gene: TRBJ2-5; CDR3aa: CASSFTSERETQYF
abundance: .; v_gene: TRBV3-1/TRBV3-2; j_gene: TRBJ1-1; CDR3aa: CASSHGPEAFF
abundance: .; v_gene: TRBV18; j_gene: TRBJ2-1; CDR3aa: CASSPTNEQFF
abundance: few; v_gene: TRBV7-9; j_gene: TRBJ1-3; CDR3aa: CASSLVLDAAGNTIYF
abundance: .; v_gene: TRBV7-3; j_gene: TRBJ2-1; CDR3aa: CASSPTGGYNEQFF
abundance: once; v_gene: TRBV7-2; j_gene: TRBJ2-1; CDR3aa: CASSFVAGRLGEQFF
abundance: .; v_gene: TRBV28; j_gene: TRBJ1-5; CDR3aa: CASSLSQGRKPQHF
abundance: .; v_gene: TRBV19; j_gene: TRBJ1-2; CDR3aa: CASTREEGAHYGYTF
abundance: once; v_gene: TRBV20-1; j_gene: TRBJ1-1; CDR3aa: CSASLTMNTEAFF
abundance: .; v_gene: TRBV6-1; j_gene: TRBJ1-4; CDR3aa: CASSEWRGEKLFF
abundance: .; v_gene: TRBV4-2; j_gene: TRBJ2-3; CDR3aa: CASSQASGGPTDTQYF